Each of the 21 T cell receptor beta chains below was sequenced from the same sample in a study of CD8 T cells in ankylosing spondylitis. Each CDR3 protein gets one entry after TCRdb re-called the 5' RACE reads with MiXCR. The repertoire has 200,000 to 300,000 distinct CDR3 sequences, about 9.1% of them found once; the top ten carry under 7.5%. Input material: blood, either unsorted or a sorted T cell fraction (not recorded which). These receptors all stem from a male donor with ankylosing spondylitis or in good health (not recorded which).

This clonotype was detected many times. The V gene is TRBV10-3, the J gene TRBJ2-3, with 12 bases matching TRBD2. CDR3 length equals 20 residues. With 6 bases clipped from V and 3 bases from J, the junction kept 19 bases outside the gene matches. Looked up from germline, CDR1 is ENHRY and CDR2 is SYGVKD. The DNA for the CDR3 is TGTGCCATCAGCGATCCCCTTTCTAGCGGGGGGGCCTATGGGACAGATACGCAGTATTTT. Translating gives CAISDPLSSGGAYGTDTQYF.

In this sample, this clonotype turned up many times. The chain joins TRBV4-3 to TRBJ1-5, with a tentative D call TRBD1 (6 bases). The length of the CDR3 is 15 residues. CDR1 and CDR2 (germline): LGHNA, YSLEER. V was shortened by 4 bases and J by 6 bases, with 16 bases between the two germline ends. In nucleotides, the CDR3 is TGCGCCAGCAGCCCGACGGGGGCGGGGGCTCAGCCCCAGCATTTT. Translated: CASSPTGAGAQPQHF.

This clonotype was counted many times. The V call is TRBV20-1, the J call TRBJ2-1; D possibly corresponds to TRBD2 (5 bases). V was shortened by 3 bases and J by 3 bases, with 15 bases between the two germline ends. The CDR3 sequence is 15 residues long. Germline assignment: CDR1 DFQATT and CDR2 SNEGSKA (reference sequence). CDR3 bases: TGCAGTGCTAGGGACTCGGAACAACTCTACAATGAGCAGTTCTTC. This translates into CSARDSEQLYNEQFF.

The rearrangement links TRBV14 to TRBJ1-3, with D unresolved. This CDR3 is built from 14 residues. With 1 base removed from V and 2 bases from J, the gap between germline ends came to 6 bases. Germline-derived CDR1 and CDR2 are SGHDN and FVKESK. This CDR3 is CASSQATPGNTIYF. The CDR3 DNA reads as TGTGCCAGCAGCCAAGCGACCCCTGGAAACACCATATATTTT.

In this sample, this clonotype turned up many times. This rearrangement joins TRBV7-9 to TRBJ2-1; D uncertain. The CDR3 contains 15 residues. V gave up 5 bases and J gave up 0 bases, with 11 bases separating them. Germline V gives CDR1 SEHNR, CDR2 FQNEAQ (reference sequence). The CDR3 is CASSLTGPSYNEQFF. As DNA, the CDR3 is TGTGCCAGCAGCCTAACGGGCCCCTCCTACAATGAGCAGTTCTTC.

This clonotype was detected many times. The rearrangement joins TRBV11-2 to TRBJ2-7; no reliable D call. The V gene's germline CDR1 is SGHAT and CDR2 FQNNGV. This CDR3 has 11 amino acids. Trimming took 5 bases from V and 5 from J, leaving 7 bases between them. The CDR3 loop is CASSLPDEQYF. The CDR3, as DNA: TGTGCCAGCAGCCTACCGGACGAGCAGTACTTC.

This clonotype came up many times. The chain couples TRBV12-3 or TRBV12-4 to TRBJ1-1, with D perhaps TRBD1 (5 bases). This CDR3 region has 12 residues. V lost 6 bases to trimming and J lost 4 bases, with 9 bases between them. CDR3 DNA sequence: TGTGCCAGCAGGGGACCTCGCACTGAAGCTTTCTTT. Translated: CASRGPRTEAFF.

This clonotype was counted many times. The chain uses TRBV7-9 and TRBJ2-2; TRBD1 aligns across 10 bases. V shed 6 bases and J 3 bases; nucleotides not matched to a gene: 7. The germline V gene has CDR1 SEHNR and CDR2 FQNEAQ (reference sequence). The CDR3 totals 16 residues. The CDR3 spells CASRRTGGLDTGELFF. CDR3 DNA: TGTGCCAGCAGGCGGACAGGGGGTTTGGACACCGGGGAGCTGTTTTTT.

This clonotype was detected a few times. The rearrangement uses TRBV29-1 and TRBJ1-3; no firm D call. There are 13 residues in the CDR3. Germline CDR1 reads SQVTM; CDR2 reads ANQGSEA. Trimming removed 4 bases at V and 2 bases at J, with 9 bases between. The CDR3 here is CSVVERAGNTIYF. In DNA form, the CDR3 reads TGCAGCGTTGTAGAGAGGGCTGGAAACACCATATATTTT.

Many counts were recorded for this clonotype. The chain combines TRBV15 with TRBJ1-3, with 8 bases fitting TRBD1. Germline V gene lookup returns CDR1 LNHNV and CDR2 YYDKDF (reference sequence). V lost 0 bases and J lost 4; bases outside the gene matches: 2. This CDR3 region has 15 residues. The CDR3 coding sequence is TGTGCCACCAGCAGAGAACCAGGGGGCGGAAACACCATATATTTT. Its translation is CATSREPGGGNTIYF.

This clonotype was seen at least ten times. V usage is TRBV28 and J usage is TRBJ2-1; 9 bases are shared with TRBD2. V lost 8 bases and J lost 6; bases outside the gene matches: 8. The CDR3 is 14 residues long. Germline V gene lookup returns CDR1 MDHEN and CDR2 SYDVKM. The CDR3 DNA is TGTGCCAGCCGCCACAGCGGGGGGCGCAATGAGCAGTTCTTC. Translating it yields CASRHSGGRNEQFF.

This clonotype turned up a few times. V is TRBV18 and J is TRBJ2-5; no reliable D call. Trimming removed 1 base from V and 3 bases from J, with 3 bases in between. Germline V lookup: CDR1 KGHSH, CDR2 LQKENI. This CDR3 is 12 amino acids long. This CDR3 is CASSPREETQYF. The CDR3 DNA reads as TGTGCCAGCTCACCACGGGAAGAGACCCAGTACTTC. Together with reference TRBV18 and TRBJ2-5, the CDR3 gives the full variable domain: NAGVMQNPRHLVRRRGQEARLRCSPMKGHSHVYWYRQLPEEGLKFMVYLQKENIIDESGMPKERFSAEFPKEGPSILRIQQVVRGDSAAYFCASSPREETQYFGPGTRLLVL.

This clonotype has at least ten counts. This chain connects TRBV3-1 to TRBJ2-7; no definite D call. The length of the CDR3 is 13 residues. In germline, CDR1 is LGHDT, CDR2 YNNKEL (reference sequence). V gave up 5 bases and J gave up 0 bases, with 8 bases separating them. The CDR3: CASSAQSSYEQYF. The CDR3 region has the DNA TGTGCCAGCAGCGCCCAAAGCTCCTACGAGCAGTACTTC.

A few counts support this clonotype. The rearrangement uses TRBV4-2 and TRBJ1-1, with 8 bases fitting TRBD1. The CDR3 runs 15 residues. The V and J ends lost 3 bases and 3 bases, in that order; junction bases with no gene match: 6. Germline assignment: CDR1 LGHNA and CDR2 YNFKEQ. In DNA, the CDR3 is TGTGCCAGCAGCCAGGACGGACAGGGCGACACTGAAGCTTTCTTT. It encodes CASSQDGQGDTEAFF.

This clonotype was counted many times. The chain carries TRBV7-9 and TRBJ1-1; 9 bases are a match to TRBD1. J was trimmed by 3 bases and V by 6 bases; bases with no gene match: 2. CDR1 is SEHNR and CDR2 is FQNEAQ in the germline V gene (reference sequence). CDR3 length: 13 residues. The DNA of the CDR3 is TGTGCCAGCAGTCGGGACAGGGACACTGAAGCTTTCTTT. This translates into CASSRDRDTEAFF.

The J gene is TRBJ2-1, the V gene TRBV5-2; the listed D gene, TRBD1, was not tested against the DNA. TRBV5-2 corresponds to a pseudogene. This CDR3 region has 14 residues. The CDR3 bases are TGTGCCATCAGCCCAGGGGGGGGCGGCCGGGAGCAGTTCTTC. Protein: CAISPGGGGREQFF.

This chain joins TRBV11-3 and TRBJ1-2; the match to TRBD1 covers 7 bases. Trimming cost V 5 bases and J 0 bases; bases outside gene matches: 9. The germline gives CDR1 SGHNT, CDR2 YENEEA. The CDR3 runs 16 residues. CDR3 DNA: TGTGCCAGCAGCGCCCCGGGGACAGCCTCTAACTATGGCTACACCTTC. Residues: CASSAPGTASNYGYTF.

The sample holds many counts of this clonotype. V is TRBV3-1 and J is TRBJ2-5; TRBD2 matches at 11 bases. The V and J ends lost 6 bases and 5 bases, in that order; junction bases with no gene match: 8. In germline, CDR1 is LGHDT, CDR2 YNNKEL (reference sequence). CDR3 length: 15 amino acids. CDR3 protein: CASSPSGRLYETQYF. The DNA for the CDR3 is TGTGCCAGCAGTCCTAGCGGGAGGTTGTATGAGACCCAGTACTTC.

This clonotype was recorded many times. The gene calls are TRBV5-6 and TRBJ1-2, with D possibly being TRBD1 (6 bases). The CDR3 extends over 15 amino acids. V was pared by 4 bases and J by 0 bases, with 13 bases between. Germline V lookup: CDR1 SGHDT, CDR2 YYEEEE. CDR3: CASSPVGQPNYGYTF. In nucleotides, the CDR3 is TGTGCCAGCAGCCCCGTCGGACAGCCTAACTATGGCTACACCTTC.

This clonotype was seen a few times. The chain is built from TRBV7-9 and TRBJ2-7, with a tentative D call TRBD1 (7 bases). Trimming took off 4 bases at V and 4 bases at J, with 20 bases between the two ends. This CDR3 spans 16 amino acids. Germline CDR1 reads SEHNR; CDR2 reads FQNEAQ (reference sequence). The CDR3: CASSSTLTGTPYEQYF. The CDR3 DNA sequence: TGTGCCAGCAGCTCCACCCTGACAGGGACTCCTTACGAGCAGTACTTC.

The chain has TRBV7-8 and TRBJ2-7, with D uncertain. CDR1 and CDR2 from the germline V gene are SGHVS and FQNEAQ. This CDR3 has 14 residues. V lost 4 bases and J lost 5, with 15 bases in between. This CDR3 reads CASSWVEQTNEQYF. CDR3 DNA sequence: TGTGCCAGCAGCTGGGTGGAACAGACAAACGAGCAGTACTTC.